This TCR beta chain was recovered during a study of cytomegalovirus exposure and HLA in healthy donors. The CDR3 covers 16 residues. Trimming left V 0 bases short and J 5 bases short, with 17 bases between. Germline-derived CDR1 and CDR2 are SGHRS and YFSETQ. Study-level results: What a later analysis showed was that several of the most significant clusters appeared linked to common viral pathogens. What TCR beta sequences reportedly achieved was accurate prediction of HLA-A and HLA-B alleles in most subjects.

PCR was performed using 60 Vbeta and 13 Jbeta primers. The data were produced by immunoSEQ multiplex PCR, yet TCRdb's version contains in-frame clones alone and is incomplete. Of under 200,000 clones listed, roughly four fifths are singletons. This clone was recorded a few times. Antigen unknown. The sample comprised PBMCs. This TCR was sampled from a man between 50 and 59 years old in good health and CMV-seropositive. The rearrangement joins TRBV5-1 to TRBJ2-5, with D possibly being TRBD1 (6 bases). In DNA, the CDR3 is TGCGCCAGCAGCTTGGATCCAACCGTGGGGGCGGAGACCCAGTACTTC. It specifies CASSLDPTVGAETQYF.